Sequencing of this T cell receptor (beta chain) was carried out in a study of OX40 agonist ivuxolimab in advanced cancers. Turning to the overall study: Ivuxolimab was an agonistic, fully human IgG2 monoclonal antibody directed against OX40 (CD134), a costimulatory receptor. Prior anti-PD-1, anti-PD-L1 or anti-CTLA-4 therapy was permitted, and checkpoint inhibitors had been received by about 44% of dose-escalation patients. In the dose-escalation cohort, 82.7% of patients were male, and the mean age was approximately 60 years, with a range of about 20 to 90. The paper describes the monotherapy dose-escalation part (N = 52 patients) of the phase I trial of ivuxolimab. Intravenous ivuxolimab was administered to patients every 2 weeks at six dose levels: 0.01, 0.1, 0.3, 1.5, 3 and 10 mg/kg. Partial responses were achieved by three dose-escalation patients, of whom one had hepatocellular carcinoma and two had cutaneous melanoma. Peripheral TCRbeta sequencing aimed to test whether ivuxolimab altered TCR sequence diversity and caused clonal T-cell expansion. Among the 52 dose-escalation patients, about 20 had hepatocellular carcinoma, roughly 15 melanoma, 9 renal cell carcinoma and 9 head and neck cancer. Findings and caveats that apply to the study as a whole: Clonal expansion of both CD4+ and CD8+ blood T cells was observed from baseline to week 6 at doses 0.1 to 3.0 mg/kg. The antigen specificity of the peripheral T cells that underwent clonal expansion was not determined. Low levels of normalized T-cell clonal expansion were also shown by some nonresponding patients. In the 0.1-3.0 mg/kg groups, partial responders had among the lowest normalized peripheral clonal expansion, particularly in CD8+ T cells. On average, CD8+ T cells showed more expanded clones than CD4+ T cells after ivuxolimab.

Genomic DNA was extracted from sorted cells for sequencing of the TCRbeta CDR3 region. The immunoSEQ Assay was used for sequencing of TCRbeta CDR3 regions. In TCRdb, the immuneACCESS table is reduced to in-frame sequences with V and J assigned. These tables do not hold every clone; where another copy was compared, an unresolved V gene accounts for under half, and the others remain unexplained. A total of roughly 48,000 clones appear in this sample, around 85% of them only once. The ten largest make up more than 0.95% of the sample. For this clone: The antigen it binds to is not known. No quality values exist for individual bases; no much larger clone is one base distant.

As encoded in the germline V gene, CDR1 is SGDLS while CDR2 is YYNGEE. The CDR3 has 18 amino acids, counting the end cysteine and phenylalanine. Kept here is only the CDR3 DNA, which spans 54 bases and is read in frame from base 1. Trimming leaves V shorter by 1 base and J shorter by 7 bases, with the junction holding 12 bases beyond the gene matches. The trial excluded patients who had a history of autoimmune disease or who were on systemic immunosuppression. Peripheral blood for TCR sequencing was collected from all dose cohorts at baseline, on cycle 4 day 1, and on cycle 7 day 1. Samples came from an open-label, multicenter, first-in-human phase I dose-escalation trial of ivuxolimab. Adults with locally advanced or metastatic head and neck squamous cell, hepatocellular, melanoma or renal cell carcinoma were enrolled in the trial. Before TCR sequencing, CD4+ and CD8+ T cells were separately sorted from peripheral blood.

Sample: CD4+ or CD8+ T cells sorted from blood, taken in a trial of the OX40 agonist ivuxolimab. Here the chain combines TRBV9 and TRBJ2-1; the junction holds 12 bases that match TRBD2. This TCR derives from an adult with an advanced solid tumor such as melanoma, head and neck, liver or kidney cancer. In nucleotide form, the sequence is TGTGCCAGCAGCGTATATTCTAGCGGGAGGGCCTTAGTTAATGAGCAGTTCTTC. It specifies CASSVYSSGRALVNEQFF.